The table lists the clone carrying this TCR beta chain with a few counts. Its antigen is not known. This sample was taken from a study of T-cell reconstitution after alpha-beta-depleted transplantation in children. Broader study findings: Reported findings indicate that, about two months after transplant, alpha-beta T cells came from several hundred expanded clones, which were derived from non-depleted graft cells. Newly produced T cells mostly provided counts and TCRbeta diversity after one year, as hyperexpanded clones declined.

The CDR3 totals 15 residues. V gave up 2 bases and J gave up 2 bases, with 14 bases separating them. Germline V CDR1 and CDR2: DFQATT, SNEGSKA (reference sequence). Unique molecular identifiers were used in preparing the TCRbeta library. From the PCR reads, TCRdb called clonotypes with MiXCR, one entry per CDR3 protein. The top ten hold 18% of the sample, which has some 70,000 distinct CDR3 sequences, 4% to 5% seen once. The sequence was obtained from a boy in the first two years of life who had a stem cell transplant for acute myeloid leukemia, so the T cells may come from the graft donor. This chain links TRBV20-1 with TRBJ2-3; either TRBD1 or TRBD2 may supply D (7 bases each). This sample comprised PBMCs, mostly from graft donor cells, obtained 180 days after TCRalphabeta/CD19-depleted stem cell transplant. The CDR3 protein is CSARSAGGDTDTQYF. The CDR3 nucleotides are TGCAGTGCTAGATCCGCAGGGGGGGACACAGATACGCAGTATTTT.